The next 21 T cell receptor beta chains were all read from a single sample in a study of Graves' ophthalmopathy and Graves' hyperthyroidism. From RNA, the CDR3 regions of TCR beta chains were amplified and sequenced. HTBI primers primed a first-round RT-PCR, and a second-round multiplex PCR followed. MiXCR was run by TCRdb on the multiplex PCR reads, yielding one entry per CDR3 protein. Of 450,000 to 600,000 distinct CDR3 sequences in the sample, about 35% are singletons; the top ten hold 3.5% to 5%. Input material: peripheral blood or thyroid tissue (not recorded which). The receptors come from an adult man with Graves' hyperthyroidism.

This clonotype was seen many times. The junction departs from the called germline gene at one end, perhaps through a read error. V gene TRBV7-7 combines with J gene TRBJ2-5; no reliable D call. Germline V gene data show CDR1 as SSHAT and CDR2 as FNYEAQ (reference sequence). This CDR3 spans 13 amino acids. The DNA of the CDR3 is TGTGCTAGCAGCGTCGACTCCTGGGAGACCCAGTACTTC. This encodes CASSVDSWETQYF.

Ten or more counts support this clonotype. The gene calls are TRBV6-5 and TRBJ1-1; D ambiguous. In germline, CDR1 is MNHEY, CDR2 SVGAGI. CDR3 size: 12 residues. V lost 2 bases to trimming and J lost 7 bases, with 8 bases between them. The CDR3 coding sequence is TGTGCCAGCAGTTACAGGAACGGTGAAGCTTTCTTT. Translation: CASSYRNGEAFF.

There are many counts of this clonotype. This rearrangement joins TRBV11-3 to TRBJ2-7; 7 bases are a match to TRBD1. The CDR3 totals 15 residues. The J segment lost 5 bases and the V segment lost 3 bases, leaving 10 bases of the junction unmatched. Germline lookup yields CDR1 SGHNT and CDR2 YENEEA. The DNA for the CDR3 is TGTGCCAGCAGCTTTGCCCCGACCGACAGGGACGAGCAGTACTTC. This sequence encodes CASSFAPTDRDEQYF.

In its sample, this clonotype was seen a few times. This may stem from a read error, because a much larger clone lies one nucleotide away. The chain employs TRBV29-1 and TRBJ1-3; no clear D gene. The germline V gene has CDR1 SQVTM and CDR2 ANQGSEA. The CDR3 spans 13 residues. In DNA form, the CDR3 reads TGCAGCGTGGCTGGTCGCTTTGGAAACACCATGTATTTT. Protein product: CSVAGRFGNTMYF.

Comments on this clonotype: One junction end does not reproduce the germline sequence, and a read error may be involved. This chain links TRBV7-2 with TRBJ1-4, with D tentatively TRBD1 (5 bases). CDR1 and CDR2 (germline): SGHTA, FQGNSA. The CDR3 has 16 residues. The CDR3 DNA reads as TGTGCCAGCAGCTTAGCCTTGACAGACCGTAATGAAAACCTGTTTTTC. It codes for CASSLALTDRNENLFF.

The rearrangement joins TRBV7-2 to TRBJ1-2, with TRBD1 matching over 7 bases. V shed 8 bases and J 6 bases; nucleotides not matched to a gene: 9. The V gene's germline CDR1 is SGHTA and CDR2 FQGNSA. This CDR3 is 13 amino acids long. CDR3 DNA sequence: TGTGCCAGCTCACCAAACAGGGGTGATGGCTACACCTTC. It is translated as CASSPNRGDGYTF.

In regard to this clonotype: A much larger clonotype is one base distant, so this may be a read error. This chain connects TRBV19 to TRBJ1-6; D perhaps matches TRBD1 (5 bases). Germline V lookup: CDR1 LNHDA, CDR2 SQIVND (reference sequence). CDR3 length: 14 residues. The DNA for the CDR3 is TGTACCAGTGGGGACGGAAAAATTAATTCACCCCTCCACTTT. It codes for CTSGDGKINSPLHF.

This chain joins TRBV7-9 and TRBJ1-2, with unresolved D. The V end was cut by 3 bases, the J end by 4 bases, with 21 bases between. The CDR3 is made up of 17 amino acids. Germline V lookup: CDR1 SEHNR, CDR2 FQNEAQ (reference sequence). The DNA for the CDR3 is TGTGCCAGCAGCTTTGAGGGAGGCACGAATCTAGTCTATGGCTACACCTTC. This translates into CASSFEGGTNLVYGYTF.

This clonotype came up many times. This CDR3 reads CASSLVVGGGGYTF. CDR3 DNA: TGTGCCAGCAGCTTAGTCGTGGGAGGGGGGGGCTACACCTTC. The chain is built from TRBV7-8 and TRBJ1-2, with D possibly matching TRBD1 (6 bases). Between the trimmed V and J ends, which lost 1 base and 8 bases, there was a span of 14 bases. The CDR3 has 14 residues. Germline lookup yields CDR1 SGHVS and CDR2 FQNEAQ.

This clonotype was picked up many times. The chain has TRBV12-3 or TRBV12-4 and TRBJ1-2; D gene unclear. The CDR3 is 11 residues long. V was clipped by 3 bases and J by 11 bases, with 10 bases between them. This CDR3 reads CASSFGRSYTF. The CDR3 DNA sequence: TGTGCCAGCAGTTTTGGGAGAAGTTACACCTTC.

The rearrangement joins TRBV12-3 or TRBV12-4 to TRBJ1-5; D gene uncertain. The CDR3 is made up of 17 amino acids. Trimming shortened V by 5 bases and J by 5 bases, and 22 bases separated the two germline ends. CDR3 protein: CASSPTSGRVPYQPQHF. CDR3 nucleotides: TGTGCCAGCAGTCCAACAAGCGGAAGGGTTCCTTATCAGCCCCAGCATTTT.

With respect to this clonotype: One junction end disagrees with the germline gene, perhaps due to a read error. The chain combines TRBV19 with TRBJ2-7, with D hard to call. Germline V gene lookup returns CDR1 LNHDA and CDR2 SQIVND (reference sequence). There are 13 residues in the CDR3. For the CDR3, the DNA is TGTGCCAATAGTATGGAACGAAGCTACGAGCAGTACTTC. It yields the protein CANSMERSYEQYF.

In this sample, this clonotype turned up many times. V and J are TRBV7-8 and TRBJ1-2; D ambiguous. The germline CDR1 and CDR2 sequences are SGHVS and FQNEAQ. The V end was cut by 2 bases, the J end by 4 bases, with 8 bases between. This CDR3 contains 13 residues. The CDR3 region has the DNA TGTGCCAGCAGCTTACGACGGATCTATGGCTACACCTTC. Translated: CASSLRRIYGYTF.

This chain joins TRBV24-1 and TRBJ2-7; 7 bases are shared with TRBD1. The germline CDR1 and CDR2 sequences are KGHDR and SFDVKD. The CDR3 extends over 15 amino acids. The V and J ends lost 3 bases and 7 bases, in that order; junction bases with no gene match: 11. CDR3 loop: CATSDVRDSYNEQYF. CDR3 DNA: TGTGCCACCAGTGATGTCCGGGACAGCTACAATGAGCAGTACTTC.

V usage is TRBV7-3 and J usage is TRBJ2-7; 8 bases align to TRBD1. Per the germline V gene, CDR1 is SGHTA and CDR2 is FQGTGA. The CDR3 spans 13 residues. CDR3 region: CARDPGQGPEQYF. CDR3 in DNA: TGTGCTAGAGATCCCGGACAGGGCCCCGAGCAGTACTTC.

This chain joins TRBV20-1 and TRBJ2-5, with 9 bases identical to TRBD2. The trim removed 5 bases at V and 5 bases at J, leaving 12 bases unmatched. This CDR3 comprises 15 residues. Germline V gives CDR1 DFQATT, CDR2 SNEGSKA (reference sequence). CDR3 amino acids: CSARGGAGSMETQYF. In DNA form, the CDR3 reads TGCAGTGCTCGCGGGGGGGCAGGGAGCATGGAGACCCAGTACTTC.

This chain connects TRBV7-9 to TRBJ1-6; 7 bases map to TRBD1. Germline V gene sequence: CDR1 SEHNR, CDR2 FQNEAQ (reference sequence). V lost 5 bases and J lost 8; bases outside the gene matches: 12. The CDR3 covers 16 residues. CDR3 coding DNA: TGTGCCAGCAGCGCATCTCCCGGGACAGCGTATTCACCCCTCCACTTT. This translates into CASSASPGTAYSPLHF.

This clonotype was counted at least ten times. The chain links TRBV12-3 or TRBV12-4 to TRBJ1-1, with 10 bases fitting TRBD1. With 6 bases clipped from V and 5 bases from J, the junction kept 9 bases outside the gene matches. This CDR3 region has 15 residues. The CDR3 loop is CASRTGTGDGTEAFF. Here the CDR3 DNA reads TGTGCCAGCAGAACCGGGACAGGGGATGGTACTGAAGCTTTCTTT.

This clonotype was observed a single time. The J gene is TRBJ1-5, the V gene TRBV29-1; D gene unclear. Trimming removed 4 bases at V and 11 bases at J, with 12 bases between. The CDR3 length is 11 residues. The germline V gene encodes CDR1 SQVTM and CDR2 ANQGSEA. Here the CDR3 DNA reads TGCAGCGTTGGGGTCCGAGAGACCCAGCATTTT. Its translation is CSVGVRETQHF.

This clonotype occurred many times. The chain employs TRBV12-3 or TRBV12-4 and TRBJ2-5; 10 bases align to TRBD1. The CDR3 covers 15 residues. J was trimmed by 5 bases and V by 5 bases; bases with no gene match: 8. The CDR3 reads CASSRGQGWSETQYF. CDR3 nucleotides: TGTGCCAGCAGTCGGGGACAGGGGTGGTCGGAGACCCAGTACTTC.

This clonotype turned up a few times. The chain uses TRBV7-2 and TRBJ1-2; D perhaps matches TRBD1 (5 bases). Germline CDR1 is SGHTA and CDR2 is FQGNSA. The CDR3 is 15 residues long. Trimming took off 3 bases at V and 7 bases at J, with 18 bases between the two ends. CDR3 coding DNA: TGTGCCAGCAGCTTGGGGACGGCCAGAGCGGGTGGCTACACCTTC. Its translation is CASSLGTARAGGYTF. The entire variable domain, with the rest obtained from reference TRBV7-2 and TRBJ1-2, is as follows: GAGVSQSPSNKVTEKGKDVELRCDPISGHTALYWYRQSLGQGLEFLIYFQGNSAPDKSGLPSDRFSAERTGGSVSTLTIQRTQQEDSAVYLCASSLGTARAGGYTFGSGTRLTVV.